A selection of T cell receptor beta chains follows, all from one sample in a study of blood T cell repertoires in COVID-19. The repertoire was sequenced with immunoSEQ multiplex PCR; TCRdb's copy has only in-frame clones and lacks some. This sample yields 84,000 or so clones, of which 65% to 80% are seen a single time; under 50% belongs to the top ten. Sequenced: peripheral blood. The receptors come from a human donor in a cohort sampled during active COVID-19. Each CDR3 is given with its conserved first and last residue. The D gene is left open where the match is weak. The size entry is marked missing in some rows and otherwise reads once, few, many or a size class.

TGTGCCACGTCCTATTCGGGGGGTGCCACTGAAGCTTTCTTT,CATSYSGGATEAFF,-,TRBJ1-1,TRBV28,many
TGTGCCTGGAGTGCCAAGCGATACAATGAGCAGTTCTTC,CAWSAKRYNEQFF,-,TRBJ2-1,TRBV30,-
TGTGCCACCAGTGGGAGACTAGCGGGAGTGATCGGGGCCAACGTCCTGACTTTC,CATSGRLAGVIGANVLTF,TRBD2,TRBJ2-6,TRBV24-1,-
TGCGCCAGCAGCCGGATTCTGGCGGGTAGTGCAGATACGCAGTATTTT,CASSRILAGSADTQYF,-,TRBJ2-3,TRBV5-1,few
TGTGCCAGCAGACAAACAGGGACAGCTAACTATGGCTACACCTTC,CASRQTGTANYGYTF,TRBD1,TRBJ1-2,TRBV28,-
TGTGCCAGCAGCAAACCTACTAGCGCCCGATTCTACAATGAGCAGTTCTTC,CASSKPTSARFYNEQFF,-,TRBJ2-1,TRBV21-1,once
TGTGCCAGCAGTGACATTGATTCACCCCTCCACTTT,CASSDIDSPLHF,-,TRBJ1-6,TRBV28,-
TGTGCCAGCAGCCCATCGACAGGGGGTTCCCGCGAGCAGTACTTC,CASSPSTGGSREQYF,TRBD1,TRBJ2-7,TRBV14,-
TGCAGCGTTGAGGGGTACAGGGGCCAAGAGACCCAGTACTTC,CSVEGYRGQETQYF,TRBD1,TRBJ2-5,TRBV29-1,-
TGTGCCAGCAGTGGCGGACTGGGACAGGCCCATGGCTCTGGGGCCAACGTCCTGACTTTC,CASSGGLGQAHGSGANVLTF,TRBD1,TRBJ2-6,TRBV6-1,-
TGTGCCAGCAGTTTTAGCGGTACCGGGGAGCTGTTTTTT,CASSFSGTGELFF,-,TRBJ2-2,TRBV28,-
TGTGCCACCAGCAGAGAACAGATAGGGACACCTCCTAGCAATCAGCCCCAGCATTTT,CATSREQIGTPPSNQPQHF,-,TRBJ1-5,TRBV15,-
TGTGCCATCAGTGATGTCTCCTTCAATGAGCAGTTCTTC,CAISDVSFNEQFF,-,TRBJ2-1,TRBV10-3,few
TGTGCCAGCAGTTTACGACCCCCCATGCGGGGGGTAAACCCGAACACTGAAGCTTTCTTT,CASSLRPPMRGVNPNTEAFF,-,TRBJ1-1,TRBV27,-
TGTGCCAGCTCACCCCCCTATAGCAATCAGCCCCAGCATTTT,CASSPPYSNQPQHF,-,TRBJ1-5,TRBV18,-
TGTGCCAGTAGCATAACAGGGATCATGAACACTGAAGCTTTCTTT,CASSITGIMNTEAFF,-,TRBJ1-1,TRBV19,-
TGTGCCAGTCACGGGTACTACGAGCAGTACTTC,CASHGYYEQYF,-,TRBJ2-7,TRBV12-3/TRBV12-4,-
TGTGCCAGTAGTATTGCACAGGGACCCTACGAGCAGTACTTC,CASSIAQGPYEQYF,-,TRBJ2-7,TRBV19,-
TGTGCCAGCAGCTCGACGACTATACGCACAGATACGCAGTATTTT,CASSSTTIRTDTQYF,-,TRBJ2-3,TRBV7-3,-
TGTGCCAGCAGCGTAGGGTCTAGCGGGATGGGGAGGGGCGAGCAGTACTTC,CASSVGSSGMGRGEQYF,TRBD2,TRBJ2-7,TRBV9,-
TGTGCCAGCAGCCCCCCAGGACTTTCAGATACGCAGTATTTT,CASSPPGLSDTQYF,-,TRBJ2-3,TRBV7-9,-